This is a list of T cell receptor beta chains from one sample in a study of T cell responses to AZD1222 COVID-19 vaccine. This table comes from immunoSEQ multiplex PCR, and its TCRdb copy is limited to in-frame clones, with some not included. The sample contains 100,000 to 150,000 clones, more than 85% of which appear only once. The sample here was peripheral blood, taken 28 days after the second AZD1222 dose. These receptor sequences come from an adult who received the AZD1222 COVID-19 vaccine. The CDR3 runs from the conserved cysteine through the conserved F or W. The D gene is left open where the match is weak. The size entry is marked missing in some rows and otherwise reads once, few, many or a size class.

TRBJ2-2,NA,13,NA,TRBV6-5,CASRGQFPGELFF,TGTGCCAGCAGAGGACAGTTTCCCGGGGAGCTGTTTTTT
TRBJ2-1,NA,15,NA,TRBV6-4,CASSHREKVYNEQFF,TGTGCCAGCAGCCACAGGGAAAAAGTCTACAATGAGCAGTTCTTC
TRBJ2-5,NA,12,NA,TRBV6-1,CASSEQWETQYF,TGTGCCAGCAGTGAACAGTGGGAGACCCAGTACTTC
TRBJ1-2,NA,15,NA,TRBV30,CASSPIDRNLHGYTF,TGTGCCTCGTCCCCAATCGACAGGAATCTCCATGGCTACACCTTC
TRBJ2-2,NA,13,NA,TRBV9,CASSVEGAGELFF,TGTGCCAGCAGCGTAGAGGGGGCCGGGGAGCTGTTTTTT
TRBJ1-4,NA,15,TRBD1,TRBV19,CASSSGTGWDEKLFF,TGTGCCAGTAGTTCCGGGACAGGGTGGGATGAAAAACTGTTTTTT
TRBJ1-2,NA,13,TRBD1,TRBV19,CASSWDSGYGYTF,TGTGCCAGTAGTTGGGACAGCGGCTATGGCTACACCTTC
TRBJ1-2,NA,13,TRBD1,TRBV12-3/TRBV12-4,CASSFQGVAGYTF,TGTGCCAGCAGTTTTCAGGGGGTGGCGGGCTACACCTTC
TRBJ2-2,NA,15,TRBD2,TRBV7-6,CASSNSAGVAGELFF,TGTGCCAGCTCGAATTCGGCGGGAGTGGCCGGGGAGCTGTTTTTT
TRBJ1-3,few,13,TRBD1,TRBV29-1,CSGQGQGGNTIYF,TGCAGCGGTCAGGGACAGGGAGGAAACACCATATATTTT
TRBJ2-2,NA,14,NA,TRBV7-2,CASSKLARTGELFF,TGTGCCAGCAGCAAACTAGCCCGCACCGGGGAGCTGTTTTTT
TRBJ1-3,NA,16,TRBD1,TRBV10-3,CAISEYRDRAGNTIYF,TGTGCCATCAGTGAGTACCGGGACAGGGCTGGAAACACCATATATTTT
TRBJ2-5,NA,13,NA,TRBV5-4,CASSFQGYETQYF,TGTGCCAGCAGCTTTCAGGGTTATGAGACCCAGTACTTC
TRBJ1-1,few,14,NA,TRBV5-4,CASSFQGPHTEAFF,TGTGCCAGCAGCTTTCAGGGACCGCACACTGAAGCTTTCTTT
TRBJ1-2,NA,16,TRBD1,TRBV5-8,CANLKSGTGVGYGYTF,TGTGCCAACTTAAAGTCCGGGACAGGGGTCGGCTATGGCTACACCTTC
TRBJ1-6,NA,15,NA,TRBV10-1,CASSDNRGFYSPLHF,TGCGCCAGCAGTGATAACCGAGGATTTTACTCACCCCTCCACTTT
TRBJ1-3,NA,15,NA,TRBV24-1,CATSDTRSSGNTIYF,TGTGCCACCAGTGACACACGTTCCTCTGGAAACACCATATATTTT
TRBJ1-5,NA,16,TRBD1,TRBV27,CASRTGSRGLNQPHHF,TGTGCCAGCAGGACAGGGTCAAGGGGCCTCAATCAGCCCCATCATTTT
TRBJ1-1,NA,13,NA,TRBV18,CASSPGENTEAFF,TGTGCCAGCTCACCGGGGGAGAACACTGAAGCTTTCTTT
TRBJ2-5,NA,14,NA,TRBV9,CASSVGGGRETQYF,TGTGCCAGCAGCGTAGGGGGTGGAAGGGAGACCCAGTACTTC
TRBJ2-5,NA,17,TRBD2,TRBV7-9,CASSFGTSGDAQETQYF,TGTGCCAGCAGCTTCGGGACTAGCGGGGATGCCCAAGAGACCCAGTACTTC
TRBJ2-1,NA,17,TRBD2,TRBV7-6,CASSLAHSGTSVNEQFF,TGTGCCAGCAGCTTAGCACATTCAGGGACTAGCGTCAATGAGCAGTTCTTC
TRBJ2-1,NA,14,TRBD2,TRBV10-3,CAISLAGESHEQFF,TGTGCCATCTCCCTAGCGGGGGAGTCCCATGAGCAGTTCTTC
TRBJ1-3,NA,16,NA,TRBV7-2,CASSLIGGISGNTIYF,TGTGCCAGCAGCTTAATCGGGGGGATCTCTGGAAACACCATATATTTT
TRBJ1-1,NA,18,TRBD1,TRBV11-2,CASSFPFRTGAKRTEAFF,TGTGCCAGCAGCTTCCCGTTCCGGACAGGGGCCAAGAGGACTGAAGCTTTCTTT
TRBJ1-2,NA,11,NA,TRBV3-1/TRBV3-2,CASSSEGGYTF,TGTGCCAGCAGTTCCGAGGGAGGCTACACCTTC
TRBJ1-1,NA,11,NA,TRBV12-3/TRBV12-4,CASSLRSEAFF,TGTGCCAGCAGTTTAAGGTCGGAAGCTTTCTTT
TRBJ1-4,NA,15,TRBD1,TRBV9,CASSPGQGYFEKLFF,TGTGCCAGCAGCCCCGGACAGGGGTATTTTGAAAAACTGTTTTTT
TRBJ1-3,NA,16,TRBD1,TRBV7-8,CASSTMGQPSGNTIYF,TGTGCCAGCAGCACTATGGGACAGCCCTCTGGAAACACCATATATTTT
TRBJ1-5,NA,15,NA,TRBV15,CATSRDRQLNQPQHF,TGTGCCACCAGCAGAGATCGGCAACTCAATCAGCCCCAGCATTTT
TRBJ1-1,NA,16,NA,TRBV6-2/TRBV6-3,CASSLARERPNTEAFF,TGTGCCAGCAGTCTAGCCCGAGAGAGACCGAACACTGAAGCTTTCTTT
TRBJ2-1,NA,12,NA,TRBV6-5,CASSYRYNEQFF,TGTGCCAGCAGTTATAGATACAATGAGCAGTTCTTC